The entry that follows covers one T cell receptor beta chain sequence. Its antigen is unidentified. The sample originates from a study of cytomegalovirus exposure and HLA in healthy donors. The V gene's germline CDR1 is MDHEN and CDR2 SYDVKM. The V gene end was trimmed by 3 bases and the J gene end by 5 bases; junction bases not matched to a gene: 13. This CDR3 has 17 amino acids. The study ran its PCR with 60 Vbeta and 13 Jbeta primers. TCRdb's copy holds only in-frame clones and misses some; the assay was immunoSEQ multiplex PCR. The data hold 250,000 to 350,000 clones, with about 75% observed a single time. Regarding donors, all were healthy bone marrow donors. In nominal health when sampled, donors likely had unrecorded immune exposures nonetheless. Whole-study findings and limits: In an earlier analysis, productive rearrangement rates for most beta V segments clustered near 87% or 30%. An analysis that came later showed most CMV-associated TCR beta chains appearing HLA-restricted.

This chain uses TRBV28 with TRBJ1-2; 9 bases map to TRBD1. The origin of this receptor is a female donor in good health and CMV-seronegative. The sequenced sample was PBMCs. DNA for the CDR3: TGTGCCAGCAGTTTGGCGGGACAGGGAGGAGTTGGATATGGCTACACCTTC. This gives the protein CASSLAGQGGVGYGYTF.